This TCR beta chain was documented in a study of cytomegalovirus exposure and HLA in healthy donors. Study background: Roughly 180 million T cells yielded 117 million unique TCR beta sequences in earlier analysis. The study, taken as a whole, reports: Presence/absence comparisons presumed near-even sequencing depth among donors.

On this clone: Its specificity is unknown.

In the PCR, 60 Vbeta and 13 Jbeta primers were used. Here immunoSEQ multiplex PCR was the method, and the copy in TCRdb shows in-frame clones only, minus some. The data contain roughly 140,000 clones, around 77% of them singletons. The sequenced sample was PBMCs. The TCR was taken from a man aged 30 to 39 in good health and CMV-seronegative.

CDR3 sequence reads: CASRERQVNTEAFF. The CDR3 DNA follows: TGTGCCAGCAGGGAAAGACAGGTGAACACTGAAGCTTTCTTT. J is TRBJ1-1 and V is TRBV6-1, with D possibly being TRBD1 (6 bases). Trimming pared 6 bases from V and 0 bases from J, leaving 11 bases between. The CDR3 totals 14 residues. CDR1 is MNHNS and CDR2 is SASEGT in the germline V gene.